This T cell receptor (beta chain) came from a study of identical twins. Unique molecular identifiers were present on the cDNA, which also gained a universal primer site by template switching. MiXCR was run by TCRdb on the 5' RACE reads, yielding one entry per CDR3 protein. Found here are some 190,000 distinct CDR3 sequences, approximately 15% of them singletons; the top ten hold 35% to 45%. The CDR3 has 19 amino acids. The junction had 15 bases not matched to a gene; V was cut back by 1 base and J by 5 bases. Per the germline V gene, CDR1 is SGHVS and CDR2 is FQNEAQ. In its sample, this clonotype was seen a few times. Another study also made use of these data, one on T cells expressing NK-cell markers. That work adds: Sorted CD3+CD56+NKG2C+, CD3+CD56+NKG2C- and CD3+CD56-NKG2C+ T cells supplied TCR beta repertoires.

This rearrangement joins TRBV7-8 to TRBJ2-5; 11 bases agree with TRBD2. This sequence originates from a woman aged 18 to 35 in good health. The sequenced sample consisted of CD8+ T cells sorted from blood. CDR3: CASSLDSATSGGTQETQYF. The CDR3 region has the DNA TGTGCCAGCAGCTTAGACAGTGCAACTAGCGGGGGTACCCAGGAGACCCAGTACTTC.